What follows are 10 T cell receptor beta chains derived from one specimen sequenced in a study of blood T cells in healthy people across ages (dated by TCRdb to about 2015). Receptor amplification or capture employed 5' RACE. Sequencing was carried out with an Illumina HiSeq 2500. The second PCR ran for about 6 to 11 cycles and used a J-beta primer mix along with a sample-barcoded 5' primer. Through fastp at Q25 and MiXCR, TCRdb rebuilt clones from the public reads, retaining in-frame beta chains. Each CDR3 protein gets just one entry, which takes the most common genes and DNA from the rows behind it. For this sample the table gives hundreds of thousands of distinct CDR3 sequences, of which more than 20% were detected only once. The top ten hold less than 9% of the sample. In addition, the sample was reused for a study of T cells of mothers and their children.

The sequenced sample was blood. The origin of the receptors is a boy aged 10-17 years in good health.

The chain couples TRBV6-2 or TRBV6-3 to TRBJ2-2; unclear D gene. The CDR3 extends over 18 amino acids. V shed 6 bases and J shed 4 bases, with 24 bases lying between them. Germline V gives CDR1 MNHEY, CDR2 SVGEGT. The CDR3 nucleotides are TGTGCCAGCAGCTATGCCGCGGACGGAGCTTTTCGCACCGGGGAGCTGTTTTTT. Protein sequence: CASSYAADGAFRTGELFF.

This clonotype has only one observation. The gene calls are TRBV7-9 and TRBJ2-5, with a tentative D call TRBD1 (6 bases). This CDR3 comprises 16 residues. Trimming took 2 bases from V and 3 from J, leaving 16 bases between them. The V gene's germline CDR1 is SEHNR and CDR2 FQNEAQ (reference sequence). The chain's CDR3 is CASSLYSAGVKETQYF. The CDR3 DNA is TGTGCCAGCAGCTTATATTCGGCAGGGGTGAAAGAGACCCAGTACTTC.

This clonotype was found a few times. The V and J genes are TRBV2 and TRBJ2-2, with D hard to call. CDR1 and CDR2 from the germline V gene are SNHLY and FYNNEI. This CDR3 has 15 amino acids. Trimming took off 2 bases at V and 6 bases at J, with 13 bases between the two ends. The CDR3 region has the DNA TGTGCCAGCAGTGAAAGTGGCAGTGCCCCCGGGGAGCTGTTTTTT. Translated: CASSESGSAPGELFF.

This clonotype was seen only a few times. CDR3 sequence: CSARRGATEAFF. In DNA, the CDR3 is TGCAGTGCTAGAAGAGGGGCCACTGAAGCTTTCTTT. The gene calls are TRBV20-1 and TRBJ1-1, with a tentative D call TRBD1 (5 bases). The germline CDR1 and CDR2 sequences are DFQATT and SNEGSKA (reference sequence). The CDR3 is 12 amino acids. Trimming pared 2 bases from V and 4 bases from J, leaving 8 bases between.

CDR3 sequence: CASSRRTILNTGELFF. The CDR3 region has the DNA TGCGCCAGCAGCCGCCGGACTATTTTGAACACCGGGGAGCTGTTTTTT. The chain recombines TRBV4-1 with TRBJ2-2; D is possibly TRBD2 (6 bases). Germline lookup yields CDR1 MGHRA and CDR2 YSYEKL. The V end lost 4 bases, the J end lost 1 base, and 13 bases lay between the germline ends. There are 16 residues in the CDR3.

This sequence joins TRBV29-1 and TRBJ1-3, with TRBD1 matching 7 bases. The CDR3 covers 12 residues. CDR1 SQVTM and CDR2 ANQGSEA come from the germline V gene. The CDR3 region is CTDRDRRNTIYF. The CDR3 DNA reads as TGCACCGACAGGGACAGAAGAAACACCATATATTTT. The full variable domain, with the rest looked up from reference TRBV29-1 and TRBJ1-3, is SAVISQKPSRDICQRGTSLTIQCQVDSQVTMMFWYRQQPGQSLTLIATANQGSEATYESGFVIDKFPISRPNLTFSTLTVSNMSPEDSSIYLCTDRDRRNTIYFGEGSWLTVV.

The rearrangement joins TRBV7-9 to TRBJ1-1; 7 bases fit TRBD1. CDR3 size: 12 residues. Germline loops: CDR1 SEHNR, CDR2 FQNEAQ (reference sequence). V dropped 6 bases and J dropped 10; count of bases not matched to a gene: 8. For the CDR3, the DNA is TGTGCCAGCAGGGCGACAGGGAAGGGAGCTTTCTTT. Translating it yields CASRATGKGAFF.

This clonotype was seen a handful of times. This chain joins TRBV7-6 and TRBJ2-5; 9 bases fit TRBD2. Germline V gives CDR1 SGHVS, CDR2 FNYEAQ. J lost 5 bases, V lost 1 base, and 8 bases had no gene match. The CDR3 totals 16 residues. The CDR3 loop is CASSLGLAVLGETQYF. CDR3 sequence (DNA): TGTGCCAGCAGCTTAGGACTAGCGGTCCTAGGGGAGACCCAGTACTTC. Variable domain in full (rest from reference TRBV7-6 and TRBJ2-5): GAGVSQSPRYKVTKRGQDVALRCDPISGHVSLYWYRQALGQGPEFLTYFNYEAQQDKSGLPNDRFSAERPEGSISTLTIQRTEQRDSAMYRCASSLGLAVLGETQYFGPGTRLLVL.

The chain uses TRBV15 and TRBJ2-3; no clear D gene. V was shortened by 5 bases and J by 3 bases, with 6 bases between the two germline ends. This CDR3 has 12 residues. CDR1 LNHNV and CDR2 YYDKDF come from the germline V gene (reference sequence). The CDR3 nucleotides read TGTGCCACCAGCCTGGGGACAGATACGCAGTATTTT. The encoded protein is CATSLGTDTQYF.

The CDR3 DNA is TGTGCCAGCAGTTGGGGACTAGCGGGAGATGAGCAGTTCTTC. Translating gives CASSWGLAGDEQFF. V and J are TRBV6-5 and TRBJ2-1; 14 bases map to TRBD2. CDR3 size: 14 residues. Germline CDR1 and CDR2: MNHEY and SVGAGI. Unmatched junction bases numbered 1, after V lost 4 bases and J lost 8 bases.